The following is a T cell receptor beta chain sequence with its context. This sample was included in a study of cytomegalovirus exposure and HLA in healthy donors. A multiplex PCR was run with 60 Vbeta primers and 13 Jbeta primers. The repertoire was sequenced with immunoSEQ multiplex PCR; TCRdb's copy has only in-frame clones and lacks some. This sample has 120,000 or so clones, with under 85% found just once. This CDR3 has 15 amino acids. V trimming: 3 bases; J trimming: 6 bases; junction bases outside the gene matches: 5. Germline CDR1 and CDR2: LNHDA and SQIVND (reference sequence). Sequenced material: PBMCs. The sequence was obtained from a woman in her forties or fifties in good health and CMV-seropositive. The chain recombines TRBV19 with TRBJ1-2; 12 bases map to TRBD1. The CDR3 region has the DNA TGTGCCAGTAGTATTCCGGGACAGGGGGCGGATGGCTACACCTTC. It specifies CASSIPGQGADGYTF.